Shown below are 20 T cell receptor beta chains from a single sample sequenced in a study of OX40 agonist ivuxolimab in advanced cancers. Clones were read by immunoSEQ multiplex PCR, and TCRdb kept only the in-frame ones, dropping some. The sample holds 36,000 or so clones, roughly 84% seen once. The material sequenced was CD4+ or CD8+ T cells sorted from blood, taken in a trial of the OX40 agonist ivuxolimab. All receptors derive from an adult with an advanced solid tumor such as melanoma, head and neck, liver or kidney cancer.

CDR3 amino acids: CASSPPRRTGEQETQYF. DNA of the CDR3: TGTGCCAGCTCACCACCCCGACGGACAGGGGAGCAAGAGACCCAGTACTTC. This chain links TRBV18 with TRBJ2-5, with TRBD1 identical over 9 bases. Germline V gene sequence: CDR1 KGHSH, CDR2 LQKENI. This CDR3 is 17 amino acids long. After removal of 0 bases from V and 2 bases from J, the junction contained 7 bases not matched to a gene.

The CDR3 coding sequence is TGCGCCAGCAGTGAGTCAGAGGGACCTAGGATGGATCTAGCCAAAAACATTCAGTACTTC. It is translated as CASSESEGPRMDLAKNIQYF. The J gene is TRBJ2-4, the V gene TRBV10-2, with D perhaps assigned TRBD1 or TRBD2 (5 bases each). The CDR3 totals 20 residues. Germline values: CDR1 WSHSY, CDR2 SAAADI. V lost 0 bases, J lost 0 bases, and 21 bases lay in between.

The chain recombines TRBV30 with TRBJ2-3, with 7 nucleotides matching TRBD2. The CDR3 extends over 14 amino acids. V dropped 0 bases and J dropped 2; count of bases not matched to a gene: 2. Germline V gives CDR1 GTSNPN, CDR2 SVGIG (reference sequence). CDR3 protein: CAWSVGLVTDTQYF. The CDR3 DNA reads as TGTGCCTGGAGTGTAGGACTAGTCACAGATACGCAGTATTTT.

This clone showed up just once. The rearrangement uses TRBV5-4 and TRBJ1-6, with TRBD1 matching over 9 bases. Germline trimming cut 4 bases from V and 0 bases from J; bases unmatched to any gene: 8. CDR1 SGHNT and CDR2 YYREEE come from the germline V gene (reference sequence). The CDR3 loop spans 18 amino acids. CDR3 in DNA: TGTGCCAGCAGCCCTGGAACAGGGGGCCACTCCTATAATTCACCCCTCCACTTT. Amino acids: CASSPGTGGHSYNSPLHF.

This clone has just a few counts. The chain couples TRBV5-1 to TRBJ1-2; tentatively, D is TRBD1 (5 bases). The germline gives CDR1 SGHRS, CDR2 YFSETQ. This CDR3 contains 15 residues. Trimming left V 8 bases short and J 4 bases short, with 21 bases between. CDR3 DNA: TGCGCCAGTTCGACCGGGACTATTGGCTCCTATGGCTACACCTTC. Its protein is CASSTGTIGSYGYTF.

The CDR3 region is CASTGQGLNYGYTF. The CDR3 nucleotides read TGTGCCAGCACGGGACAGGGTCTTAACTATGGCTACACCTTC. The V call is TRBV2, the J call TRBJ1-2; the match to TRBD1 covers 9 bases. V lost 7 bases and J lost 1; bases outside the gene matches: 4. Germline CDR1 and CDR2: SNHLY and FYNNEI. CDR3 length: 14 residues.

The chain has TRBV28 and TRBJ1-5; 9 bases align to TRBD1. The CDR3 is 14 residues long. The germline V gene encodes CDR1 MDHEN and CDR2 SYDVKM. Germline trimming cut 6 bases from V and 7 bases from J; bases unmatched to any gene: 7. DNA for the CDR3: TGTGCCAGCAGACTCGGACAGGGGCGGCAGCCCCAGCATTTT. Amino acid sequence: CASRLGQGRQPQHF.

The chain recombines TRBV5-1 with TRBJ2-1; D gene uncertain. This CDR3 is built from 12 residues. Between the trimmed V and J ends, which lost 4 bases and 4 bases, there was a span of 6 bases. The germline V gene has CDR1 SGHRS and CDR2 YFSETQ. The CDR3: CASSDNYNEQFF. The CDR3 nucleotides are TGCGCCAGCAGCGATAATTACAATGAGCAGTTCTTC.

The J gene is TRBJ1-1, the V gene TRBV7-2; maybe TRBD1 (6 bases). V was clipped by 4 bases and J by 4 bases, with 16 bases between them. CDR1 and CDR2 from the germline V gene are SGHTA and FQGNSA. This CDR3 comprises 15 residues. This chain's CDR3 is CASSWGARVSTEAFF. CDR3 DNA: TGTGCCAGCAGCTGGGGGGCGCGGGTCAGCACTGAAGCTTTCTTT. The full variable domain, rest sourced from reference TRBV7-2 and TRBJ1-1, is GAGVSQSPSNKVTEKGKDVELRCDPISGHTALYWYRQSLGQGLEFLIYFQGNSAPDKSGLPSDRFSAERTGGSVSTLTIQRTQQEDSAVYLCASSWGARVSTEAFFGQGTRLTVV.

The chain recombines TRBV19 with TRBJ2-7; 8 bases match TRBD2. In germline, CDR1 is LNHDA, CDR2 SQIVND (reference sequence). The CDR3 sequence is 15 residues long. Trimming cost V 3 bases and J 2 bases; bases outside gene matches: 6. The CDR3: CASSMWLAGTYEQYF. The CDR3 region has the DNA TGTGCCAGTAGTATGTGGCTAGCGGGCACCTACGAGCAGTACTTC.

The chain combines TRBV5-1 with TRBJ1-2; D gene unclear. From germline, CDR1 is SGHRS and CDR2 YFSETQ. Trimming took 0 bases from V and 7 from J, leaving 10 bases between them. This CDR3 is 13 amino acids long. CDR3 residues: CASSLAGVFGYTF. The CDR3 DNA sequence: TGCGCCAGCAGCTTGGCCGGGGTCTTTGGCTACACCTTC.

The rearrangement joins TRBV5-1 to TRBJ2-1; D may match TRBD1 or TRBD2 (6 bases each). The CDR3 sequence is 15 residues long. The germline gives CDR1 SGHRS, CDR2 YFSETQ. V lost 4 bases, J lost 8 bases, and 19 bases lay in between. CDR3 residues: CASSVLGGRGDEQFF. CDR3 coding DNA: TGCGCCAGCAGCGTGCTCGGGGGAAGGGGGGATGAGCAGTTCTTC.

V gene TRBV29-1 combines with J gene TRBJ2-7; 11 bases fit TRBD2. In germline, CDR1 is SQVTM, CDR2 ANQGSEA. This CDR3 spans 14 amino acids. Trimming took 5 bases from V and 6 from J; bases not matched to a gene: 9. The CDR3 spells CSVLGLAGKSEQYF. DNA of the CDR3: TGCAGCGTTCTTGGACTAGCGGGTAAGAGCGAGCAGTACTTC.

The chain carries TRBV7-6 and TRBJ1-6; perhaps TRBD1 as D (6 bases). CDR1 is SGHVS and CDR2 is FNYEAQ in the germline V gene. The CDR3 sequence is 16 residues long. Trimming stripped 8 bases from V and 7 bases from J, with 21 bases between. The CDR3 nucleotides are TGTGCCAGCTCTGGGATAGGCGGGGGCAGGAATTCACCCCTCCACTTT. Translation gives CASSGIGGGRNSPLHF.

The gene calls are TRBV6-4 and TRBJ2-1; D might be TRBD1 (6 bases). Germline values: CDR1 MRHNA, CDR2 SNTAGT. V lost 2 bases and J lost 0, with 8 bases in between. The CDR3 consists of 15 residues. Here the CDR3 DNA reads TGTGCCAGCAGTGACCAGGGGAGCTCCTACAATGAGCAGTTCTTC. This translates into CASSDQGSSYNEQFF.

In the case of this clone: Other nucleotide sequences from this sample produce the same CDR3. This sequence joins TRBV9 and TRBJ2-3, with a tentative D call TRBD2 (5 bases). The germline V and J ends were trimmed by 2 bases and 1 base, with 5 bases remaining between them. The CDR3 has 13 residues. The germline gives CDR1 SGDLS, CDR2 YYNGEE. The CDR3 reads CASSVGGTDTQYF. The CDR3 DNA reads TGTGCCAGCAGCGTCGGGGGCACAGATACGCAGTATTTT. The full variable domain, in which reference TRBV9 and TRBJ2-3 provide the parts outside the CDR3, is DSGVTQTPKHLITATGQRVTLRCSPRSGDLSVYWYQQSLDQGLQFLIQYYNGEERAKGNILERFSAQQFPDLHSELNLSSLELGDSALYFCASSVGGTDTQYFGPGTRLTVL.

The chain couples TRBV2 to TRBJ1-4; D is unclear. Germline V gene sequence: CDR1 SNHLY, CDR2 FYNNEI. The CDR3 spans 10 residues. The germline V and J ends were trimmed by 6 bases and 6 bases, with 2 bases remaining between them. CDR3 DNA: TGTGCCAGCAGAGATGAAAAACTGTTTTTT. It is translated as CASRDEKLFF.

The sample holds one count of this clone. V usage is TRBV28 and J usage is TRBJ1-1; 8 nucleotides align to TRBD1. Trimming cost V 6 bases and J 3 bases; bases outside gene matches: 12. This CDR3 has 16 amino acids. Germline V gene data show CDR1 as MDHEN and CDR2 as SYDVKM. The CDR3 loop reads CASRLTRTGFDTEAFF. For the CDR3, the DNA is TGTGCCAGCAGGTTAACTCGGACAGGGTTCGACACTGAAGCTTTCTTT.

The chain combines TRBV19 with TRBJ1-2; D is unresolved. The V end was cut by 3 bases, the J end by 3 bases, with 20 bases between. This CDR3 is 17 amino acids long. The germline gives CDR1 LNHDA, CDR2 SQIVND (reference sequence). The CDR3 DNA reads TGTGCCAGTAGTATCTCCCACGTAGAGGGTTTATACTATGGCTACACCTTC. This sequence encodes CASSISHVEGLYYGYTF.

A note on this clone: Germline is not matched at one junction end, which may reflect a read error. DNA for the CDR3: TGCGCCAGCAGTTTAAATACGGAGGATGCTCTGTCTTTT. The encoded protein is CASSLNTEDALSF. The chain couples TRBV5-1 to TRBJ1-4; no firm D call. The CDR3 runs 13 residues. Germline V gives CDR1 SGHRS, CDR2 YFSETQ. Supplemented by reference TRBV5-1 and TRBJ1-4, the full variable domain reads KAGVTQTPRYLIKTRGQQVTLSCSPISGHRSVSWYQQTPGQGLQFLFEYFSETQRNKGNFPGRFSGRQFSNSRSEMNVSTLELGDSALYLCASSLNTEDALSFGSGTQLSVL.